The T cell receptor beta chain under discussion was sequenced for a study of T cell responses to AZD1222 COVID-19 vaccine (dated by TCRdb to 2020 to 2022). Study-wide context: AZD1222 recipients with second doses at about 4 weeks or about 12 weeks were pooled, because spike-specific TCR depth and breadth did not differ between schedules. A total of under 250 trial participants underwent TCR sequencing, of whom 207 had received two doses of AZD1222 and 26 had received two doses of the MenACWY control vaccine. Trial participants were enrolled into age subgroups of 18-55, 56-69 and 70-plus years, which contained 148, 28 and 57 TCR-sequenced participants, respectively. General findings and caveats noted by the study authors: Participants were mostly white British, with more females than males. The authors suggested clonal diversity may have been underestimated. Conclusions about previously exposed vaccinees are limited, since just six or seven AZD1222 recipients were seropositive for SARS-CoV-2 at baseline. The vaccine-associated CD4 TCRs covered the entire spike protein, and the dominant responses fell in regions 160-218 and 743-854. After two AZD1222 doses, both the breadth and the depth of spike-specific TCRs were significantly higher than at day 0 and than in MenACWY recipients. No day 14 peak-response samples were available, so repertoires were characterized only after the peak T cell response. In the small 56-69-year group, the increase in depth fell short of significance, most likely because of low power. Reportedly, almost half of the unique spike-specific TCRs recognized epitopes lying outside the regions that are mutated in the B.1.351 and B.1.1.7 variants.

The label giving this sample's time point can be read as: baseline before first vaccination. Samples from vaccinated people were obtained from the UK trials COV001 and COV002, which included a single-blind randomized controlled phase 2/3 trial of AZD1222 (ChAdOx1 nCoV-19) in healthy adults. Trial participant PBMC samples were collected at day 0 and day 28 after the second dose for TCRbeta chain sequencing. As encoded in the germline V gene (reference sequence), CDR1 is MNHEY while CDR2 is SMNVEV. V lost 6 bases and J lost 4 bases; the stretch between them is 15 bases long. There are 14 amino acids in the CDR3, from cysteine to phenylalanine inclusive. Left in the record is the CDR3 DNA by itself, 42 bases read in frame from the first base. The CDR3 regions of human TCRbeta chains were subjected to immunosequencing. The study's processing was this. TCRs in the repertoires were matched against a reference library of SARS-CoV-2-specific TCRs that had been generated with the MIRA antigen-specificity platform. Breadth was defined as the fraction of unique TCRs that were SARS-CoV-2-associated, and depth was defined as the fraction of total T cells that were SARS-CoV-2-associated. Using the MIRA data, each spike-specific TCR was assigned both to the spike region to which the TCR was reactive and to a CD4 or CD8 class. Log10-transformed breadth and depth values were compared by one-way ANOVA with Sidak's multiple comparisons tests. TCRdb's version of the immuneACCESS table is confined to in-frame rearrangements and falls short of the full clone set. An unresolved V gene accounts for under half of the shortfall where checked; the remainder is of unknown origin. Clone size and V and J calls were adopted from that table, with D and trimming inferred from the DNA. The sample records approximately 70,000 clones, 82% of which are singletons. Around 5% of the sample belongs to the ten largest clones.

For this clone: Its binding antigen is unknown. The sample holds no much larger clone one base away, and base qualities are not on file.

This chain is built from TRBV27 and TRBJ1-2; 6 matching bases give a weak D call of TRBD1. Sample: peripheral blood, taken on day 0 of AZD1222 vaccination. The source of this sequence is an adult in good health. The nucleotide sequence reads as follows: TGTGCCAGCAGCGACAGGAACCCCACCTATGGCTACACCTTC. Its translation is CASSDRNPTYGYTF.